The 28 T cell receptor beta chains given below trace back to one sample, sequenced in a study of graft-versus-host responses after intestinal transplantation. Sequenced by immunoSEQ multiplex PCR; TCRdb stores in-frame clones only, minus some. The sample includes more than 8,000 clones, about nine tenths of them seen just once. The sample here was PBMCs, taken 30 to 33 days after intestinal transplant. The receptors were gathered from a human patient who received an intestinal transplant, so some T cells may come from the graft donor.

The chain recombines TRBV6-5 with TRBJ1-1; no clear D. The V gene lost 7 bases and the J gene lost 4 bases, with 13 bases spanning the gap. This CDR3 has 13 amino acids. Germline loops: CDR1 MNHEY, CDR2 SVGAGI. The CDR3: CASMLWVGTEAFF. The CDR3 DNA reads TGTGCCAGCATGCTCTGGGTGGGCACTGAAGCTTTCTTT.

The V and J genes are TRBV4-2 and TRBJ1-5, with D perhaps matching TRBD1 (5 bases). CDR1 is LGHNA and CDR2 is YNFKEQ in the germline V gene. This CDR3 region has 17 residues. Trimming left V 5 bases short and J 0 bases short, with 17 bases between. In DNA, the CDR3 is TGTGCCAGCAGCTTGGGTAAGACAGATAATAGCAATCAGCCCCAGCATTTT. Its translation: CASSLGKTDNSNQPQHF.

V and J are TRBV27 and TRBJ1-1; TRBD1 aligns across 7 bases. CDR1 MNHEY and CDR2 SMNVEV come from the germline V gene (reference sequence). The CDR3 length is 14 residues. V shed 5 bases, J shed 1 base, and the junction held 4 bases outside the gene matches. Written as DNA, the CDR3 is TGTGCCAGCAGTCAGAGACAGGGGAACACTGAAGCTTTCTTT. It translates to CASSQRQGNTEAFF.

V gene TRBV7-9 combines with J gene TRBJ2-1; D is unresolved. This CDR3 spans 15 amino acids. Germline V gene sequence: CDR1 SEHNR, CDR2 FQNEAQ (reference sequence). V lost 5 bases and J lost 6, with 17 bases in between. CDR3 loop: CASSPPLLRRNEQFF. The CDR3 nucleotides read TGTGCCAGCAGCCCCCCCCTCCTCCGTCGCAATGAGCAGTTCTTC.

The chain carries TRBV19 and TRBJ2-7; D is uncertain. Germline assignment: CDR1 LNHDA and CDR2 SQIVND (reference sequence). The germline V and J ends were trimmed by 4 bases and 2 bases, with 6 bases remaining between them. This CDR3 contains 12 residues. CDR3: CASSTWPYEQYF. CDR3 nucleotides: TGTGCCAGTAGTACTTGGCCCTACGAGCAGTACTTC.

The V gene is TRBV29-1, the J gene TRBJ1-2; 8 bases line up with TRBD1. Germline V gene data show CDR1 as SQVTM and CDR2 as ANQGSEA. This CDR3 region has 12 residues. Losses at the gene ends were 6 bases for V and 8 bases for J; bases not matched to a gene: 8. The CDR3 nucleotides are TGCAGCGTCACCATCCGGACAGGGGGCTACACCTTC. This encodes CSVTIRTGGYTF.

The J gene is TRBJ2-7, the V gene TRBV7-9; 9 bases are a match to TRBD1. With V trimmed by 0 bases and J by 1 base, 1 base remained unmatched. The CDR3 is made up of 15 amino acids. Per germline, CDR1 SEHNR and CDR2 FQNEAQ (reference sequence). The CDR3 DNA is TGTGCCAGCAGCTTAGCGGGGACAGGGTCCTACGAGCAGTACTTC. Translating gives CASSLAGTGSYEQYF. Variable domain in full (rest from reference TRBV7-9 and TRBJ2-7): DTGVSQNPRHKITKRGQNVTFRCDPISEHNRLYWYRQTLGQGPEFLTYFQNEAQLEKSRLLSDRFSAERPKGSFSTLEIQRTEQGDSAMYLCASSLAGTGSYEQYFGPGTRLTVT.

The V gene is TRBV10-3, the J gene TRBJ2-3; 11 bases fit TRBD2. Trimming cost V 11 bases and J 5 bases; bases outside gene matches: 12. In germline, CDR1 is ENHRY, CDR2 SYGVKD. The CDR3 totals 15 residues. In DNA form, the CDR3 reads TGTGCCGTACAACCGACTAGCGGGAAAATAGATACGCAGTATTTT. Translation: CAVQPTSGKIDTQYF.

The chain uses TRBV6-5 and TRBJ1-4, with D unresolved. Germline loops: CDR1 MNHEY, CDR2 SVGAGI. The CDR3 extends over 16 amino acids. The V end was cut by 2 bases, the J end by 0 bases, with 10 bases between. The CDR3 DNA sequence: TGTGCCAGCAGTTACCGGCAGAGTGCAACTAATGAAAAACTGTTTTTT. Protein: CASSYRQSATNEKLFF.

The CDR3 sequence: CAWRRQGLDQPQHF. The CDR3 DNA is TGTGCCTGGAGGAGGCAGGGGCTAGATCAGCCCCAGCATTTT. The rearrangement joins TRBV30 to TRBJ1-5; weak D call: TRBD1 (6 bases). CDR1 and CDR2 from the germline V gene are GTSNPN and SVGIG (reference sequence). The V and J ends lost 3 bases and 5 bases respectively, with 14 bases between them. There are 14 residues in the CDR3.

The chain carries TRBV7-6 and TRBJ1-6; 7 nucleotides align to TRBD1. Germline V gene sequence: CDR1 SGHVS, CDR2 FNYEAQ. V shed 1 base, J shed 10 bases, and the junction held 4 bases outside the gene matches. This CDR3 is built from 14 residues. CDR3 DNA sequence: TGTGCCAGCAGCTTAGGACAGGGTGGATCACCCCTCCACTTT. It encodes CASSLGQGGSPLHF.

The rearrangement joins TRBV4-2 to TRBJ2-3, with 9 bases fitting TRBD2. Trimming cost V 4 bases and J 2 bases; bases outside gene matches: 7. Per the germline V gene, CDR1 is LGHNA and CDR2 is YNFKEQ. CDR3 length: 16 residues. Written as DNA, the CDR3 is TGTGCCAGCAGCCTCCATAGCGGGGGACCCACAGATACGCAGTATTTT. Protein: CASSLHSGGPTDTQYF.

The CDR3 region has the DNA TGTGCCAGCCACGGGAACCTTGACTCGGGTTTCTACTACGAGCAGTACTTC. Amino acids: CASHGNLDSGFYYEQYF. V usage is TRBV7-8 and J usage is TRBJ2-7, with a possible D match to TRBD2 (5 bases). V was pared by 8 bases and J by 3 bases, with 26 bases between. Germline CDR1 is SGHVS and CDR2 is FQNEAQ. The CDR3 runs 17 residues. Supplemented by reference TRBV7-8 and TRBJ2-7, the full variable domain reads GAGVSQSPRYKVAKRGQDVALRCDPISGHVSLFWYQQALGQGPEFLTYFQNEAQLDKSGLPSDRFFAERPEGSVSTLKIQRTQQEDSAVYLCASHGNLDSGFYYEQYFGPGTRLTVT.

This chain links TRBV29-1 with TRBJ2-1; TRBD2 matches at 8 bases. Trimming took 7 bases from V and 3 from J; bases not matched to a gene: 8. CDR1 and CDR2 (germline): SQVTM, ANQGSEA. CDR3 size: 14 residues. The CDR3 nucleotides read TGCAGCGGCGCTCATAGCGGGGTCTACAATGAGCAGTTCTTC. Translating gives CSGAHSGVYNEQFF.

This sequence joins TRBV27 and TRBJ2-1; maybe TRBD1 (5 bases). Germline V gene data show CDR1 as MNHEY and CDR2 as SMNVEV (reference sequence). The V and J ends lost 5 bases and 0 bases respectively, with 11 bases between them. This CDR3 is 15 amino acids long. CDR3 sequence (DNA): TGTGCCAGCAGTCCCCAGGGAATCTCCTACAATGAGCAGTTCTTC. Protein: CASSPQGISYNEQFF.

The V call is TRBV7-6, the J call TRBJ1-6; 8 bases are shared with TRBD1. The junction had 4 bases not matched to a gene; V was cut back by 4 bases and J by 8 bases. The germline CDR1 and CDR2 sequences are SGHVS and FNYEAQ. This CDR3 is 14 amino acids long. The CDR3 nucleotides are TGTGCCAGCAGCTCGACAGGGGTGGATTCACCCCTCCACTTT. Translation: CASSSTGVDSPLHF.

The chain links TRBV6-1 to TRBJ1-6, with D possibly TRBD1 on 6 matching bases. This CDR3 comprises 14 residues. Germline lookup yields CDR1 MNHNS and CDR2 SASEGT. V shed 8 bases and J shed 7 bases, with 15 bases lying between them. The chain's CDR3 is CASLGGQGNSPLHF. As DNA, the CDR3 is TGTGCCAGCTTGGGTGGCCAGGGGAATTCACCCCTCCACTTT.

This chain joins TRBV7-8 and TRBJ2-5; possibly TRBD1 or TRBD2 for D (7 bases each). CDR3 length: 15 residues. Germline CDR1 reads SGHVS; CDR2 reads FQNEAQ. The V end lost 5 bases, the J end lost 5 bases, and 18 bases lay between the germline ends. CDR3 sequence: CASSPVTGEGETQYF. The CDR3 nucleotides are TGTGCCAGCAGCCCAGTTACAGGGGAGGGGGAGACCCAGTACTTC. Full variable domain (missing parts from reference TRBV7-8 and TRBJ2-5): GAGVSQSPRYKVAKRGQDVALRCDPISGHVSLFWYQQALGQGPEFLTYFQNEAQLDKSGLPSDRFFAERPEGSVSTLKIQRTQQEDSAVYLCASSPVTGEGETQYFGPGTRLLVL.

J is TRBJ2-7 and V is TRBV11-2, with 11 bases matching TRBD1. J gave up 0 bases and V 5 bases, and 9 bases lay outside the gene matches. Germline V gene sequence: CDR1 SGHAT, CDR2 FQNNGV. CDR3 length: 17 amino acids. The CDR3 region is CASSPRTGGLSSYEQYF. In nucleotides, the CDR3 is TGTGCCAGCAGCCCTCGGACAGGGGGCCTTTCCTCCTACGAGCAGTACTTC. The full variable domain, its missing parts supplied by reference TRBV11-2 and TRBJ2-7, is EAGVAQSPRYKIIEKRQSVAFWCNPISGHATLYWYQQILGQGPKLLIQFQNNGVVDDSQLPKDRFSAERLKGVDSTLKIQPAKLEDSAVYLCASSPRTGGLSSYEQYFGPGTRLTVT.

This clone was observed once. The CDR3 protein is CASSIESSYNSPLHF. CDR3 bases: TGTGCCAGTAGTATAGAGAGCTCCTATAATTCACCCCTCCACTTT. This chain links TRBV19 with TRBJ1-6; D not resolved. Between the trimmed V and J ends, which lost 0 bases and 0 bases, there was a span of 3 bases. This CDR3 has 15 residues. CDR1 LNHDA and CDR2 SQIVND come from the germline V gene (reference sequence).

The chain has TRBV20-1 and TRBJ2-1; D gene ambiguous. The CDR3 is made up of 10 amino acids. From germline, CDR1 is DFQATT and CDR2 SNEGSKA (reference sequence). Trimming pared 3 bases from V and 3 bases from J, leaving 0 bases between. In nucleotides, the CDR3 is TGCAGTGCTAGCTACAATGAGCAGTTCTTC. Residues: CSASYNEQFF.

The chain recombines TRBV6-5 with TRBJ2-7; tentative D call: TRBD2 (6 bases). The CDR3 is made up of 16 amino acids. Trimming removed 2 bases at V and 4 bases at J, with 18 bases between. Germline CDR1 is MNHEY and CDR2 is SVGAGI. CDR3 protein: CASSYRRASETYEQYF. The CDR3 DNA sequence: TGTGCCAGCAGTTACCGCCGGGCTAGCGAGACTTACGAGCAGTACTTC.

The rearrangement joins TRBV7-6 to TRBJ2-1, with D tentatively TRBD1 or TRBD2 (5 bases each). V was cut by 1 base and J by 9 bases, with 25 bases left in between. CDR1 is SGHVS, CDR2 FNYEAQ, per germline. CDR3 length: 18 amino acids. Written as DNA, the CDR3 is TGTGCCAGCAGCTTAGAAGCCGGGGACCCCCAGAGGGGAAGTGAGCAGTTCTTC. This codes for CASSLEAGDPQRGSEQFF. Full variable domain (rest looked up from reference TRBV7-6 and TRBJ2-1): GAGVSQSPRYKVTKRGQDVALRCDPISGHVSLYWYRQALGQGPEFLTYFNYEAQQDKSGLPNDRFSAERPEGSISTLTIQRTEQRDSAMYRCASSLEAGDPQRGSEQFFGPGTRLTVL.

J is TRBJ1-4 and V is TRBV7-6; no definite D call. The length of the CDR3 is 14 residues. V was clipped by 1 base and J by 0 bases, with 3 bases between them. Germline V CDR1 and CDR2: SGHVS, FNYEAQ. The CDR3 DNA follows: TGTGCCAGCAGCTTAGACGCAACTAATGAAAAACTGTTTTTT. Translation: CASSLDATNEKLFF.

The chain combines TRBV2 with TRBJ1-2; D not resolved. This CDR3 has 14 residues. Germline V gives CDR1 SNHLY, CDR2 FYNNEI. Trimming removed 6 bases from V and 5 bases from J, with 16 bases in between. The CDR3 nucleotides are TGTGCCAGCAGCTTTTTGACAACCGGTTATGGCTACACCTTC. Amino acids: CASSFLTTGYGYTF.

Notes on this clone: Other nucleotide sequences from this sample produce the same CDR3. The CDR3: CAISRTSGGVNTGELFF. CDR3 DNA sequence: TGTGCCATCAGCAGGACTAGCGGGGGGGTGAACACCGGGGAGCTGTTTTTT. The chain has TRBV10-3 and TRBJ2-2, with TRBD2 matching over 15 bases. The CDR3 is 17 amino acids. CDR1 is ENHRY and CDR2 is SYGVKD in the germline V gene. V trimming: 6 bases; J trimming: 1 base; junction bases outside the gene matches: 3.

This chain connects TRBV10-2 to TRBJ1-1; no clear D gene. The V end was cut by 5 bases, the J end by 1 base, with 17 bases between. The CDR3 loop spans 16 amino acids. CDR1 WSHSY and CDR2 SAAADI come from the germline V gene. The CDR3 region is CASSLAPALKNTEAFF. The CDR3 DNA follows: TGCGCCAGCAGTTTAGCGCCGGCCCTAAAGAACACTGAAGCTTTCTTT.

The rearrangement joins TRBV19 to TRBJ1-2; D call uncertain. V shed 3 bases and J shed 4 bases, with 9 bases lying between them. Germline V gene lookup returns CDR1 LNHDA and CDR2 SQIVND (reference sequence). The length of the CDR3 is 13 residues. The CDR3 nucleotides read TGTGCCAGTAGTATTACAGCGGGCTATGGCTACACCTTC. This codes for CASSITAGYGYTF.